This paragraph reports one T cell receptor (beta chain). Its target is unknown. The CDR3 covers 14 residues. The germline gives CDR1 SGHTA, CDR2 FQGTGA. V was clipped by 3 bases and J by 8 bases, with 14 bases between them. These data are taken from a study of T cells after posttransplantation cyclophosphamide. Study-wide results and caveats: Blood and skin or GI T cell repertoires showed limited TRB overlap. Recipient CMV seropositivity and CMV reactivation strongly tracked TRB clonality.

A marrow graft followed busulfan-fludarabine conditioning, with cyclophosphamide on days +3 and +4. Assay used: immunoSEQ multiplex PCR; TCRdb lists only in-frame clones, some missing. This sample has several thousand clones, with roughly 88% found just once. The chain links TRBV7-3 to TRBJ2-1; D might be TRBD1 (5 bases). The starting material was CD4+ T cells sorted from blood, obtained around 1,400 days after allogeneic stem cell transplant with posttransplant cyclophosphamide. The sequence came from a female patient aged 50-59 years who received an allogeneic stem cell transplant from a related donor, was CMV-positive, and had no GVHD. Some T cells may be graft donor cells. CDR3: CASSLVQGMDEQFF. The CDR3 DNA follows: TGTGCCAGCAGCTTGGTTCAGGGAATGGATGAGCAGTTCTTC.